The 10 T cell receptor beta chains reported below all come from one sample, sequenced in a study of T-cell memory formation after mild COVID-19. Each CDR3 protein is one row after TCRdb ran MiXCR on the 5' RACE reads. The data hold about 290,000 distinct CDR3 sequences, with 15% observed a single time. The sequenced sample was PBMCs or a T cell subset sorted from them (not recorded which). The receptor set was obtained from a man between 18 and 29 years old who had mild COVID-19 (a few samples of this study predate the infection). Cell type and time point are not known.

The CDR3 region is CASSLPNSGTYEQYF. As DNA, the CDR3 is TGTGCCAGCAGCCTGCCTAATAGCGGTACCTACGAGCAGTACTTC. The rearrangement joins TRBV7-2 to TRBJ2-7, with D perhaps matching TRBD2 (6 bases). The germline gives CDR1 SGHTA, CDR2 FQGNSA. The germline V and J ends were trimmed by 5 bases and 2 bases, with 16 bases remaining between them. The CDR3 extends over 15 amino acids.

This clonotype turned up a few times. The rearrangement joins TRBV6-5 to TRBJ2-5, with 9 bases fitting TRBD2. Germline V gene data show CDR1 as MNHEY and CDR2 as SVGAGI. J was trimmed by 7 bases and V by 0 bases; bases with no gene match: 6. This CDR3 comprises 15 residues. The CDR3 region is CASSYSSSGGGTQYF. The CDR3 DNA is TGTGCCAGCAGTTACTCGAGTAGCGGGGGAGGGACCCAGTACTTC.

CDR3 nucleotide sequence: TGTGCCACCAGTGACGGATCTAGCACAGATACGCAGTATTTT. Translated: CATSDGSSTDTQYF. The gene calls are TRBV24-1 and TRBJ2-3; the D is unclear. V was pared by 4 bases and J by 0 bases, with 7 bases between. The V gene's germline CDR1 is KGHDR and CDR2 SFDVKD. The CDR3 has 14 amino acids.

This clonotype was observed a few times. The rearrangement links TRBV19 to TRBJ1-2; 8 bases are a match to TRBD1. Germline V gene data show CDR1 as LNHDA and CDR2 as SQIVND (reference sequence). V shed 5 bases, J shed 8 bases, and the junction held 10 bases outside the gene matches. This CDR3 spans 14 amino acids. The CDR3 is CASSPRWTGRGYTF. CDR3 coding DNA: TGTGCCAGTAGTCCACGGTGGACAGGGCGAGGCTACACCTTC.

There are a few counts of this clonotype. The chain couples TRBV10-1 to TRBJ2-4; the D gene is possibly TRBD2 (6 bases). This CDR3 is 14 amino acids long. Trimming took 4 bases from V and 8 from J, leaving 15 bases between them. CDR1 WNHNN and CDR2 SYGVQD come from the germline V gene (reference sequence). CDR3: CASSAATRADIQYF. CDR3 DNA sequence: TGCGCCAGCAGTGCCGCGACTAGGGCAGACATTCAGTACTTC.

This clonotype has just a few counts. V and J are TRBV11-2 and TRBJ1-1; possibly TRBD1 for D (6 bases). Germline lookup yields CDR1 SGHAT and CDR2 FQNNGV. This CDR3 has 13 residues. Trimming pared 10 bases from V and 3 bases from J, leaving 15 bases between. CDR3 sequence: CATRGWEDTEAFF. The CDR3 nucleotides are TGTGCCACGAGGGGGTGGGAGGACACTGAAGCTTTCTTT.

This clonotype was seen a few times. This chain joins TRBV4-1 and TRBJ2-5; TRBD1 or TRBD2 may be the D gene (5 bases each). The CDR3 extends over 13 amino acids. CDR1 is MGHRA and CDR2 is YSYEKL in the germline V gene. The ends were cut back, 1 base at V and 3 bases at J, with 6 bases in the middle. The CDR3 region has the DNA TGCGCCAGCAGCCAAGTGGGGGAAGAGACCCAGTACTTC. As protein: CASSQVGEETQYF.

This clonotype was recorded at least ten times. The V and J genes are TRBV7-2 and TRBJ2-5; no reliable D call. Germline V gives CDR1 SGHTA, CDR2 FQGNSA. CDR3 length: 14 residues. Trimming removed 3 bases at V and 1 base at J, with 9 bases between. The CDR3 bases are TGTGCCAGCAGCTTGGGAACCGTCCAAGAGACCCAGTACTTC. Protein sequence: CASSLGTVQETQYF.

CDR3 sequence reads: CASSLGGGGEQFF. The CDR3 DNA sequence: TGTGCCAGCAGTTTAGGGGGTGGAGGTGAGCAGTTCTTC. The chain is built from TRBV12-3 or TRBV12-4 and TRBJ2-1; TRBD2 is a possible D gene (5 bases). This CDR3 has 13 amino acids. V lost 1 base and J lost 9, with 10 bases in between.

This CDR3 is CSAKQWNTEAFF. CDR3 sequence (DNA): TGCAGTGCTAAGCAGTGGAACACTGAAGCTTTCTTT. This chain links TRBV20-1 with TRBJ1-1; D is unclear. In germline, CDR1 is DFQATT, CDR2 SNEGSKA (reference sequence). The CDR3 is made up of 12 amino acids. Trimming removed 4 bases at V and 1 base at J, with 7 bases between.